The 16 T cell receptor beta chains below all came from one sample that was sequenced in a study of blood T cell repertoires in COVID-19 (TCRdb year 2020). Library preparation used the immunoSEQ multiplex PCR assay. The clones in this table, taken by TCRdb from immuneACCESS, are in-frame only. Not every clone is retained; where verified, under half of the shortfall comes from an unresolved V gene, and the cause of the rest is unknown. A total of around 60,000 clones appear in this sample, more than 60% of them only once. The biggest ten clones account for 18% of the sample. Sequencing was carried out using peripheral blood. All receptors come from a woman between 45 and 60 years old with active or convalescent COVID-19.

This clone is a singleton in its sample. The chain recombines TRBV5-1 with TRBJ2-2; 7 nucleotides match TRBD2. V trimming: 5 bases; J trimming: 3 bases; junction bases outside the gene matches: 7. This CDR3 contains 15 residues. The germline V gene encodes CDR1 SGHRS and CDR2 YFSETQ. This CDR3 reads CASSRASGDTGELFF. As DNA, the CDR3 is TGCGCCAGCAGTAGGGCTAGCGGAGACACCGGGGAGCTGTTTTTT.

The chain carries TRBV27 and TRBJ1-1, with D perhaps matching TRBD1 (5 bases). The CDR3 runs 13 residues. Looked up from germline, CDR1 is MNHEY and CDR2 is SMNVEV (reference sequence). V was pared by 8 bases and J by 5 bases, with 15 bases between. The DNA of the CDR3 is TGTGCCAGCCGAACGTGGCAGGGTACTGAAGCTTTCTTT. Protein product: CASRTWQGTEAFF.

The CDR3 loop is CASRGLYSTSTDTQYF. The CDR3, as DNA: TGTGCCAGTAGGGGACTCTACTCCACTAGCACAGATACGCAGTATTTT. The rearrangement joins TRBV19 to TRBJ2-3; the D gene is possibly TRBD2 (6 bases). The CDR3 runs to 16 residues. V was clipped by 6 bases and J by 0 bases, with 16 bases between them. Germline CDR1 and CDR2: LNHDA and SQIVND (reference sequence).

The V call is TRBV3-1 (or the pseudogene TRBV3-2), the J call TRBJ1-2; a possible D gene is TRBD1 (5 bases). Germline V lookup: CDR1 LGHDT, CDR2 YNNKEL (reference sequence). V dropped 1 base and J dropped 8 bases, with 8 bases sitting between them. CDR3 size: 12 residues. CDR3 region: CASSQGRGGYTF. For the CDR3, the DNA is TGTGCCAGCAGCCAAGGGAGGGGAGGCTACACCTTC.

CDR3 residues: CASRTTGSGILQYF. The CDR3 region has the DNA TGTGCCAGCAGGACGACAGGGAGTGGGATCCTTCAGTACTTC. The chain couples TRBV2 to TRBJ2-4; the match to TRBD1 covers 7 bases. Losses at the gene ends were 6 bases for V and 11 bases for J; bases not matched to a gene: 13. The CDR3 spans 14 residues. The germline CDR1 and CDR2 sequences are SNHLY and FYNNEI. The full variable domain, with the rest looked up from reference TRBV2 and TRBJ2-4, is EPEVTQTPSHQVTQMGQEVILRCVPISNHLYFYWYRQILGQKVEFLVSFYNNEISEKSEIFDDQFSVERPDGSNFTLKIRSTKLEDSAMYFCASRTTGSGILQYFGAGTRLSVL.

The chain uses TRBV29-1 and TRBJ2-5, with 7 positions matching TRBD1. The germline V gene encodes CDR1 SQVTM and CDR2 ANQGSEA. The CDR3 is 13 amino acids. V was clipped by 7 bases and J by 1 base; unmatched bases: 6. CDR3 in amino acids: CSGKQGIQETQYF. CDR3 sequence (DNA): TGCAGCGGAAAACAGGGGATCCAAGAGACCCAGTACTTC.

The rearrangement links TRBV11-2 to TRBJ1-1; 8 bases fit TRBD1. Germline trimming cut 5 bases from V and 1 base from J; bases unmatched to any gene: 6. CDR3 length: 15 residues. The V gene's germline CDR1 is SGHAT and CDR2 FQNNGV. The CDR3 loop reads CASSIFGQGNTEAFF. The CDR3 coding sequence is TGTGCCAGCAGCATCTTTGGACAGGGGAACACTGAAGCTTTCTTT.

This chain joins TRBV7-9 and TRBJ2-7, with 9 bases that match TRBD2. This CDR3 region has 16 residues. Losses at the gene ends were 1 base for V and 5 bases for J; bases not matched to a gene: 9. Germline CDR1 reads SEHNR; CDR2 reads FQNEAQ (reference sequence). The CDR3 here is CASSLGSSGVSHEQYF. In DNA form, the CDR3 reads TGTGCCAGCAGCTTAGGATCTAGCGGGGTTTCCCACGAGCAGTACTTC.

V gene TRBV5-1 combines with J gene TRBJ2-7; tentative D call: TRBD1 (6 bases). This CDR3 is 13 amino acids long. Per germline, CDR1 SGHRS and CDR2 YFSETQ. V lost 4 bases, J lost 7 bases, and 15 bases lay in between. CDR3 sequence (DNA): TGCGCCAGCAGCGGGGGACATTACGGAGAGCAGTACTTC. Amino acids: CASSGGHYGEQYF.

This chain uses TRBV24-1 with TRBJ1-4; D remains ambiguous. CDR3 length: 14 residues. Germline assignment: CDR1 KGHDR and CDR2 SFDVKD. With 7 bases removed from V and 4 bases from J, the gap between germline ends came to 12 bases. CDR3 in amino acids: CATSKDGDNEKLFF. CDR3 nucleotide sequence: TGTGCCACCAGCAAAGACGGAGATAATGAAAAACTGTTTTTT.

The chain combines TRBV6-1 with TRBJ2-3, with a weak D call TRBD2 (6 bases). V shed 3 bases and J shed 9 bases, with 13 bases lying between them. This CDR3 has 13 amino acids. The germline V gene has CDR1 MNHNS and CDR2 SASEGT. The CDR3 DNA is TGTGCCAGCAGTGACCGCTGGAGGGGAACGCAGTATTTT. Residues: CASSDRWRGTQYF.

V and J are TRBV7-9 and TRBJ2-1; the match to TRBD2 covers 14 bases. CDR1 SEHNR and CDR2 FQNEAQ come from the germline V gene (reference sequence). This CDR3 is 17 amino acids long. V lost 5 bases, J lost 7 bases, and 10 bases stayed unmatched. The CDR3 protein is CASSPVGGTSGRNEQFF. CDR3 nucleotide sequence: TGTGCCAGCAGCCCCGTAGGAGGGACTAGCGGGAGAAATGAGCAGTTCTTC.

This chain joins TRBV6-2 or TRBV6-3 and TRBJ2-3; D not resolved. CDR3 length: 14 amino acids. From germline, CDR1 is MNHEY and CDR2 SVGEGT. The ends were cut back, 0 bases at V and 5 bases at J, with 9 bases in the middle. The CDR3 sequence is CASSYSVSVDTQYF. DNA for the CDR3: TGTGCCAGCAGTTACTCCGTGTCCGTAGATACGCAGTATTTT.

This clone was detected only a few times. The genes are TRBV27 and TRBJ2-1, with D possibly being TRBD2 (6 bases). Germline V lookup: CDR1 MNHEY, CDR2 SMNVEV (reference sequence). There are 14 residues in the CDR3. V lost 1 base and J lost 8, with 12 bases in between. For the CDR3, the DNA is TGTGCCAGCAGTTTATACGGGACTCTGGATGAGCAGTTCTTC. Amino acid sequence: CASSLYGTLDEQFF.

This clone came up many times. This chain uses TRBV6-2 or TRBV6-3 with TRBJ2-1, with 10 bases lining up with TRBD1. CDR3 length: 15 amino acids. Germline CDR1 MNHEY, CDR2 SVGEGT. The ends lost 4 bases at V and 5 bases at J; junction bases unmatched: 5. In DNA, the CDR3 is TGTGCCAGCAGTTCGGGACAGGGGCCCCACAATGAGCAGTTCTTC. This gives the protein CASSSGQGPHNEQFF.

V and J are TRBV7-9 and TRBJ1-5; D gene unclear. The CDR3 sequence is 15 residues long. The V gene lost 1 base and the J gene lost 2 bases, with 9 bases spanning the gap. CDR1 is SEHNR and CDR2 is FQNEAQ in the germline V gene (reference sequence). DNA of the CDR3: TGTGCCAGCAGCTTAGGGGCAGCGGGCAATCAGCCCCAGCATTTT. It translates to CASSLGAAGNQPQHF.